This T cell receptor beta chain was recorded in a study of cytomegalovirus exposure and HLA in healthy donors. Findings and caveats of the study: TCR beta chains associated with HLA were, in a later analysis, more clonally expanded than equally common others. The study put 150 to 200 TCR beta chains on its list as cytomegalovirus-associated. Under in vitro conditions, a few CMV-associated chains were confirmed as specific for CMV antigens.

Comments on this clone: Its antigen is unidentified.

Germline V gene data show CDR1 as MNHNS and CDR2 as SASEGT. V trimming: 6 bases; J trimming: 4 bases; junction bases outside the gene matches: 6. The CDR3 has 14 amino acids. PCR involved 60 Vbeta and 13 Jbeta primers. In the study's own analysis: Later work found roughly 80 million unique TCR beta chains, with around 10 million shared. Clones were sequenced by immunoSEQ multiplex PCR, and TCRdb holds only the in-frame ones, with some missing. V, J and clone size derive from that table, while D and trimming were established from the DNA sequence. This table holds under 200,000 clones, around three quarters found once.

Sequenced: PBMCs. The V and J genes are TRBV6-1 and TRBJ1-1; 9 bases align to TRBD1. The source of this sequence is a man between 50 and 59 years old in good health and CMV-seropositive. The CDR3 DNA is TGTGCCAGCAGCGCAACAGGGGGCTCCACTGAAGCTTTCTTT. Translating gives CASSATGGSTEAFF.